This T cell receptor (beta chain) was identified in a study of early T cells in non-severe SARS-CoV-2 infection. The library protocol tagged individual cDNA molecules with unique molecular identifiers. Each CDR3 protein gets one entry after TCRdb re-called the 5' RACE reads with MiXCR. The sample yields 60,000 or so distinct CDR3 sequences, about 12% seen once. The receptor was derived from an adult who was a healthcare worker with PCR-confirmed SARS-CoV-2 infection or an uninfected control (not recorded which). Specimen: whole blood.

Here the CDR3 reads CASSPNYSLGQFF. The CDR3 DNA is TGTGCCAGCAGTCCAAACTATAGCCTTGGGCAGTTCTTC. The J gene is TRBJ2-1, the V gene TRBV6-2 or TRBV6-3; D gene uncertain. V was clipped by 5 bases and J by 12 bases, with 17 bases between them. Germline V gene sequence: CDR1 MNHEY, CDR2 SVGEGT. The CDR3 runs to 13 residues.